These T cell receptor beta chains were read from a single sample in a study of tumor-infiltrating lymphocytes in primary liver carcinoma. TCRdb called the multiplex PCR reads again in MiXCR, with one record for every CDR3 protein. Here the sample spans about 180,000 distinct CDR3 sequences, approximately 60% being singletons. Sequencing was carried out using peripheral blood. The receptor source for this set is a man aged 35 to 55 with primary liver carcinoma and hepatitis B virus infection. Each CDR3 is given with its conserved first and last residue. The D gene is left open where the match is weak. Rows give clone size only sometimes, using once, few, many, or a class for an expanded clone.

TRBV6-5,-,TRBJ2-2,-,TGTGTCAGCAGTTCCAGAAATACCGGGGAGCTGTTTTTT,CVSSSRNTGELFF
TRBV11-2,TRBD2,TRBJ2-7,many,TGTGCCAGCAGCTCGAGGGTCGCGGGAGGCTCCTACGAGCAGTACTTC,CASSSRVAGGSYEQYF
TRBV30,-,TRBJ2-7,few,-,CAWGRGTGTYF
TRBV6-1,-,TRBJ1-2,few,TGTGCCAGCAGTGCCCAGGGTGAGGCTAACTATGGCTACACCTTC,CASSAQGEANYGYTF
TRBV6-5,-,TRBJ1-4,-,TGTGCCAGCAGTGCCCTTTCGACATGGGCTAATGAAAAACTGTTTTTT,CASSALSTWANEKLFF
TRBV10-3,-,TRBJ2-3,-,TGTGCCATCAGTAAGTTAGGGGGGCTAGCTCCCACAGATACGCAGTATTTT,CAISKLGGLAPTDTQYF
TRBV12-3/TRBV12-4,-,TRBJ2-3,few,TGTGCCACCAGGGAGGGGGCGACAGATACGCAGTATTTT,CATREGATDTQYF
TRBV6-6,TRBD2,TRBJ2-3,-,TGTGCCAGCAGTCTCCCTAGCGGGATTCGAGATACGCAGTATTTT,CASSLPSGIRDTQYF
TRBV6-5,-,TRBJ2-7,-,TGTGCCAGCAGTTACCAACAGGGCCCGCCCTACGAGCAGTACTTC,CASSYQQGPPYEQYF
TRBV2,TRBD1,TRBJ2-5,once,TGTGCCAGCAGTGGGACAGGACAAGAGACCCAGTACTTC,CASSGTGQETQYF
TRBV21-1,-,TRBJ2-5,-,TGTGCCAGCAGCAAAGCGTTATCCGGAGAAGAGACCCAGTACTTC,CASSKALSGEETQYF
TRBV29-1,TRBD1,TRBJ2-2,-,TGCAGCGTTGAAGATCCAGGGGGCGCGGGGATCGGGGAGCTGTTTTTT,CSVEDPGGAGIGELFF
TRBV11-2,TRBD2,TRBJ2-5,many,TGTGCCAGCAGGGACCCCGGGACTACTAAAGAGGCCCAGTACTTC,CASRDPGTTKEAQYF
TRBV11-2,TRBD2,TRBJ2-2,many,TGTGCCAGCAGCTTAGATTGGGCTAGCGGGAAGCACGGGGAGCTGTTTTTT,CASSLDWASGKHGELFF
TRBV11-2,TRBD2,TRBJ2-3,many,TGTGCCAGCAGCAGAGCGGGGTACACAGATACGCAGTATTTT,CASSRAGYTDTQYF
TRBV11-2,TRBD1,TRBJ2-7,many,TGTGCCAGCAGCCTCGGGACAGGGGGCTCCTACGAGCAGTACTTC,CASSLGTGGSYEQYF
TRBV5-1,-,TRBJ1-2,few,TGCGCCAGCAGCCCGGATGGGAACTATGGCTACACCTTC,CASSPDGNYGYTF
TRBV6-5,-,TRBJ1-6,-,TGTGCCAGCAGTGAAGTCTTCAGAGATTCACCCCTCCACTTT,CASSEVFRDSPLHF
TRBV6-2/TRBV6-3,TRBD2,TRBJ2-1,-,TGTGCCAGCAGGGGCTCAGCGGGGGACAATGAGCAGTTCTTC,CASRGSAGDNEQFF
TRBV12-3/TRBV12-4,-,TRBJ1-5,-,TGTGCCAGCAGTTTCCAGGGCCCCAGTGAGCCCCAGCATTTT,CASSFQGPSEPQHF
TRBV28,-,TRBJ1-1,-,TGTGCCAGCAGTTTTCGGGGAAGGACCACTGAAGCTTTCTTT,CASSFRGRTTEAFF
TRBV11-2,TRBD1,TRBJ2-1,many,TGTGCCAGCAGCTCGGGACAGGTAATGGTTGTTGAGCAGTTCTTC,CASSSGQVMVVEQFF
TRBV11-1,-,TRBJ2-3,-,TGTGCCAACGCGTGGCGGGGGCAAGATAGGCAGTATTTT,CANAWRGQDRQYF
TRBV7-8,-,TRBJ2-7,-,TGTGGCAGCAGCTTAGGACAGAGATGTGAAGAGCAGTACTTC,CGSSLGQRCEEQYF
TRBV11-2,TRBD1,TRBJ2-7,-,TGTACCAGCAGCTTACAAGGGACAGGGCTGCTGGAGCAGTACTTC,CTSSLQGTGLLEQYF
TRBV6-5,TRBD1,TRBJ2-3,-,TGTGCCAGCAGTTACTCAGAGACAGGGGGCCCAGATACGCAGTATTTT,CASSYSETGGPDTQYF
TRBV12-3/TRBV12-4,-,TRBJ2-4,-,TGTGTCAGCAGTTTAACGGGGGCCCGAGAGGACATTCAGTACTTC,CVSSLTGAREDIQYF
TRBV11-2,-,TRBJ2-7,-,TGTGTCAGCACCTTAGAGGGCACAGGGTTTTACGAGCAGTACTTC,CVSTLEGTGFYEQYF
TRBV5-6,TRBD1,TRBJ1-1,-,TGTGCCAGCAGCTTTCAACAGGGGACTGAAGCTTTCTTT,CASSFQQGTEAFF
TRBV11-2,-,TRBJ2-5,-,TGTGTCAGCAGCTTAGCTCTGGCGGAGATCCAGTACTTC,CVSSLALAEIQYF
TRBV6-6,-,TRBJ2-3,-,TGTGCCAGCAGTTACTTAGACAGGACAGATACGCAGTATTTT,CASSYLDRTDTQYF
TRBV11-2,-,TRBJ1-6,many,TGTGCCAGCAGCTTAGTACCCGGGAGTTCACCCCTCCACTTT,CASSLVPGSSPLHF
TRBV11-2,-,TRBJ2-5,-,TGTGCCAACAGCATAGTCCGAGAAGAGACCCAGTACTTC,CANSIVREETQYF
TRBV10-2,TRBD1,TRBJ1-2,-,TGCGCCGGCAGCCCCGGGACAGGGGTTGGTGGCTACACCTTC,CAGSPGTGVGGYTF
TRBV11-2,TRBD1,TRBJ2-5,many,TGTGCCAGCAGCCCCATGGGACAGCAAGAGACCCAGTACTTC,CASSPMGQQETQYF
TRBV6-5,-,TRBJ1-3,-,TGTGTCAGCAGCCCTAGGGCCCAGATGGCTGGAAACACCATATATTTT,CVSSPRAQMAGNTIYF
TRBV12-3/TRBV12-4,-,TRBJ1-1,-,TGTGCCAACAGTGAAGGGCAGGCTTTCTTT,CANSEGQAFF
TRBV11-2,-,TRBJ1-1,many,TGTGCCAGCAGCTTAGACAGGAGTGAAGCTTTCTTT,CASSLDRSEAFF
TRBV12-3/TRBV12-4,-,TRBJ1-2,once,TGTGCCAGCAGTTTGAGTGTGGTTTATGGCTACGCCTTC,CASSLSVVYGYAF
TRBV29-1,TRBD2,TRBJ2-7,-,TGCAGCGTGGGACTAGCGGGAGGCGCCTCCTACGAGCAGTACTTC,CSVGLAGGASYEQYF
TRBV30,-,TRBJ2-1,-,TGTGCCTGGAGTCCGACCGGGGATGAGCAGTTCTTC,CAWSPTGDEQFF
TRBV6-5,TRBD1,TRBJ2-1,few,TGTGCCAGCAGTTACAGGGGACAGGGCAATGAGCAGTTCTTC,CASSYRGQGNEQFF
TRBV10-3,-,TRBJ2-7,-,TGTGCCATCAGTGAGTCGATTAGGCGTACGGACGAGCAGTACTTC,CAISESIRRTDEQYF
TRBV5-4,-,TRBJ1-6,-,TGTGCCAGCCATACCGGGGGAATTGCGGTACCCCTCCACTTT,CASHTGGIAVPLHF
TRBV4-1,TRBD2,TRBJ2-1,-,TGCGCCAGCAGCAGAGTACAAGCGGGAGGGCCGGGGCAGTTCTTC,CASSRVQAGGPGQFF
TRBV4-1,-,TRBJ2-5,-,TGCGCCAGCAGCCGGACGTCCGGGAACCTAAACGGGGAGACCCAGTACTTC,CASSRTSGNLNGETQYF
TRBV6-5,TRBD2,TRBJ2-2,-,TGTGCCAGCAGTTACGGACCCACTAGCGGGAGAGAGATTGGGGAGCTGTTTTTT,CASSYGPTSGREIGELFF
TRBV6-6,-,TRBJ2-7,-,TGTGCCAGCAGTTACCTGGGGCCCACAACCTACGAGCAGTACTTC,CASSYLGPTTYEQYF
TRBV6-6,-,TRBJ2-3,many,TGTGCCAGCAGGACACGGGATACGCAGTATTTT,CASRTRDTQYF
TRBV6-6,TRBD2,TRBJ2-7,-,TGTGCCAGCAGCCGTTTGGGACTAGCGGACTACGAGCAGTACTTC,CASSRLGLADYEQYF
TRBV7-8,-,TRBJ2-3,-,TGTGCCAGCAGCTCGAGACCCGGCCTAAGCAGAGATACGCAGTATTTT,CASSSRPGLSRDTQYF
TRBV7-9,-,TRBJ2-1,-,TGTGCCAGCAGCTCCCAACTAGTGGGAGCACGGGGTGAGCAGTTCTTC,CASSSQLVGARGEQFF
TRBV18,TRBD1,TRBJ2-5,-,TGTGCCAGCTCACCGGGACAGGGGGAGACCCAGTACTTC,CASSPGQGETQYF
TRBV5-4,-,TRBJ1-2,few,TGTGCCAGCACCTCGGACAGAGCAAACTATGGCTACACCTTC,CASTSDRANYGYTF
TRBV12-3/TRBV12-4,TRBD2,TRBJ2-3,-,TGTGCCAGCAGTCTATATCCGGGAGGGCTTACAGATACGCAGTATTTT,CASSLYPGGLTDTQYF
TRBV11-2,-,TRBJ1-4,-,TGTGCCAGCACCAACATGGTGGGGCGAGAAAAACTGTTTTTT,CASTNMVGREKLFF
TRBV6-6,TRBD1,TRBJ2-7,-,TGTGCCAGCAGCGACAGGGGGCAGGGCGAGCAGTACTTC,CASSDRGQGEQYF
TRBV4-2,-,TRBJ2-1,-,TGTGCCAGCAGCCAATTTCCCTCCGGGCGGGATGAGCACTTCTTC,CASSQFPSGRDEHFF
TRBV6-2/TRBV6-3,TRBD1,TRBJ1-2,-,TGTGCCAGCGGTAAGACAGGGGACTATGGCTACACCTTC,CASGKTGDYGYTF